The 30 T cell receptor beta chains below were found in one sample sequenced in a study of T cells in tumors after PD-1 blockade. Libraries were prepared by immunoSEQ multiplex PCR; TCRdb keeps only in-frame clonotypes and omits some of them. The repertoire consists of 35,000 or so clones, with 78% occurring once and the leading ten covering about 35%. The source material was PBMCs, sampled before anti-PD-1 treatment. The source of these receptors is a human donor with basal cell carcinoma.

This chain uses TRBV3-1 (or the pseudogene TRBV3-2) with TRBJ1-4, with no clear D. Germline lookup yields CDR1 LGHDT and CDR2 YNNKEL (reference sequence). V shed 1 base and J shed 5 bases, with 8 bases lying between them. This CDR3 spans 14 amino acids. In DNA, the CDR3 is TGTGCCAGCAGCCAAGTGAGGGTAAATGAAAAACTGTTTTTT. It specifies CASSQVRVNEKLFF.

This clone was seen only once. The gene calls are TRBV5-4 and TRBJ2-7; D uncertain. The germline gives CDR1 SGHNT, CDR2 YYREEE (reference sequence). The V gene lost 0 bases and the J gene lost 2 bases, with 3 bases spanning the gap. There are 12 residues in the CDR3. The CDR3 DNA sequence: TGTGCCAGCAGCTTGGGCACCTACGAGCAGTACTTC. Protein product: CASSLGTYEQYF. Full variable domain (outside the CDR3, taken from reference TRBV5-4 and TRBJ2-7): ETGVTQSPTHLIKTRGQQVTLRCSSQSGHNTVSWYQQALGQGPQFIFQYYREEENGRGNFPPRFSGLQFPNYSSELNVNALELDDSALYLCASSLGTYEQYFGPGTRLTVT.

As regards this clone: A read error is possible here, since a much larger clone lies one base away. Other DNA sequences in the sample encode the same CDR3. As DNA, the CDR3 is TGTGCCAGCAGCGCAGCCGGGACTAGCGGCTACGAGCAATACTTC. Translation: CASSAAGTSGYEQYF. The V call is TRBV9, the J call TRBJ2-7, with 11 positions matching TRBD2. The CDR3 is made up of 15 amino acids. Looked up from germline, CDR1 is SGDLS and CDR2 is YYNGEE.

This clone was seen a single time. The chain is built from TRBV7-8 and TRBJ1-6, with a tentative D call TRBD1 (6 bases). Trimming took 1 base from V and 7 from J, leaving 14 bases between them. CDR1 is SGHVS, CDR2 FQNEAQ, per germline. The CDR3 consists of 16 residues. Here the CDR3 reads CASSLGGGGLNSPLHF. In DNA form, the CDR3 reads TGTGCCAGCAGCTTAGGAGGGGGGGGACTAAATTCACCCCTCCACTTT. Full variable domain (remainder filled in from reference TRBV7-8 and TRBJ1-6): GAGVSQSPRYKVAKRGQDVALRCDPISGHVSLFWYQQALGQGPEFLTYFQNEAQLDKSGLPSDRFFAERPEGSVSTLKIQRTQQEDSAVYLCASSLGGGGLNSPLHFGNGTRLTVT.

This chain links TRBV30 with TRBJ1-5; D perhaps matches TRBD1 (5 bases). CDR1 is GTSNPN and CDR2 is SVGIG in the germline V gene (reference sequence). The CDR3 runs 14 residues. V was clipped by 2 bases and J by 3 bases, with 11 bases between them. The CDR3 loop is CAWSQGGVNQPQHF. Written as DNA, the CDR3 is TGTGCCTGGAGTCAAGGAGGGGTCAATCAGCCCCAGCATTTT. The full variable domain, in which reference TRBV30 and TRBJ1-5 provide the parts outside the CDR3, is SQTIHQWPATLVQPVGSPLSLECTVEGTSNPNLYWYRQAAGRGLQLLFYSVGIGQISSEVPQNLSASRPQDRQFILSSKKLLLSDSGFYLCAWSQGGVNQPQHFGDGTRLSIL.

This clone was seen once. The chain is built from TRBV28 and TRBJ2-7; 8 nucleotides agree with TRBD2. V gave up 8 bases and J gave up 0 bases; unmatched junction bases: 9. This CDR3 is 15 amino acids long. Germline V lookup: CDR1 MDHEN, CDR2 SYDVKM. The CDR3 region has the DNA TGTGCCAGCTTGCCCCAACTAGCGGTCTCCTACGAGCAGTACTTC. Amino acid sequence: CASLPQLAVSYEQYF.

The chain links TRBV6-2 or TRBV6-3 to TRBJ2-1; 9 bases match TRBD2. J was trimmed by 0 bases and V by 6 bases; bases with no gene match: 15. Germline lookup yields CDR1 MNHEY and CDR2 SVGEGT. The CDR3 extends over 19 amino acids. CDR3 sequence reads: CASSDSGTSPTSSYNEQFF. The CDR3 region has the DNA TGTGCCAGCAGCGACTCCGGGACTAGCCCGACAAGCTCCTACAATGAGCAGTTCTTC.

This clone has at least ten counts. V gene TRBV7-3 combines with J gene TRBJ1-6; 10 bases map to TRBD1. V lost 5 bases and J lost 14; bases outside the gene matches: 6. The CDR3 consists of 13 residues. Germline CDR1 and CDR2: SGHTA and FQGTGA. The CDR3 protein is CASSRDRGGTLHF. The CDR3 DNA reads TGTGCCAGCAGCCGGGACAGGGGAGGGACCCTCCACTTT.

Turning to this clone: Sequence at one end of the junction differs from germline and may be a read error. DNA for the CDR3: TGTGCCAGCAGCCTAGCAGGAGACCCTAACTATGGCTACACCTTC. Encoded protein: CASSLAGDPNYGYTF. The rearrangement links TRBV7-9 to TRBJ1-2; no clear D. Germline values: CDR1 SEHNR, CDR2 FQNEAQ (reference sequence). The length of the CDR3 is 15 residues.

This clone was observed once. The CDR3 spells CASSLGQGGTGELFF. Written as DNA, the CDR3 is TGTGCCAGCAGCTTGGGGCAGGGGGGCACCGGGGAGCTGTTTTTT. This chain links TRBV5-4 with TRBJ2-2; weak D call: TRBD1 (7 bases). V was trimmed by 0 bases and J by 4 bases, leaving 10 bases between them. The CDR3 is made up of 15 amino acids. Germline CDR1 and CDR2: SGHNT and YYREEE (reference sequence). The whole variable domain, remainder taken from reference TRBV5-4 and TRBJ2-2, is ETGVTQSPTHLIKTRGQQVTLRCSSQSGHNTVSWYQQALGQGPQFIFQYYREEENGRGNFPPRFSGLQFPNYSSELNVNALELDDSALYLCASSLGQGGTGELFFGEGSRLTVL.

The J gene is TRBJ1-1, the V gene TRBV25-1; D is uncertain. The germline V gene has CDR1 MGHDK and CDR2 SYGVNS. The CDR3 is made up of 15 amino acids. Trimming left V 1 base short and J 1 base short, with 10 bases between. CDR3 residues: CASSEFGSWNTEAFF. CDR3 nucleotides: TGTGCCAGCAGTGAATTCGGGTCATGGAACACTGAAGCTTTCTTT.

This chain uses TRBV9 with TRBJ2-5, with TRBD2 matching over 9 bases. Germline CDR1 and CDR2: SGDLS and YYNGEE. V was pared by 3 bases and J by 5 bases, with 8 bases of the junction left unmatched. The CDR3 has 15 amino acids. The CDR3 here is CASSASSGSGETQYF. CDR3 nucleotide sequence: TGTGCCAGCAGCGCGAGTAGCGGGAGCGGGGAGACCCAGTACTTC.

This clone was recorded only once. The V call is TRBV13, the J call TRBJ2-3; D might be TRBD2 (7 bases). The CDR3 runs to 15 residues. Trimming left V 6 bases short and J 6 bases short, with 19 bases between. Germline V gene lookup returns CDR1 PRHDT and CDR2 FYEKMQ (reference sequence). CDR3 nucleotide sequence: TGTGCCAGCAGTCGAACCGGGGGGCTTAGGGATACGCAGTATTTT. It encodes CASSRTGGLRDTQYF. Full variable domain (outside the CDR3, taken from reference TRBV13 and TRBJ2-3): AAGVIQSPRHLIKEKRETATLKCYPIPRHDTVYWYQQGPGQDPQFLISFYEKMQSDKGSIPDRFSAQQFSDYHSELNMSSLELGDSALYFCASSRTGGLRDTQYFGPGTRLTVL.

This chain connects TRBV5-8 to TRBJ2-1; 13 bases match TRBD2. Germline loops: CDR1 SGHTS, CDR2 YDEGEE. The CDR3 totals 14 residues. Trimming at V came to 4 bases and at J to 9 bases, leaving 4 bases not matched to a gene. Here the CDR3 DNA reads TGTGCCAGCAGCCCCTGGACTAGCGGGAGTGAGCAGTTCTTC. Protein sequence: CASSPWTSGSEQFF.

This clone was seen a few times. The chain uses TRBV15 and TRBJ2-7; D might be TRBD1 or TRBD2, each matching 5 bases. The CDR3 extends over 16 amino acids. With 5 bases removed from V and 3 bases from J, the gap between germline ends came to 20 bases. Germline CDR1 LNHNV, CDR2 YYDKDF (reference sequence). The DNA of the CDR3 is TGTGCCACCAGCGGATTCCGGGACGGAATATTCTACGAGCAGTACTTC. This translates into CATSGFRDGIFYEQYF.

This chain links TRBV28 with TRBJ1-2; 9 positions agree with TRBD1. The V and J ends lost 1 base and 8 bases, in that order; junction bases with no gene match: 14. From germline, CDR1 is MDHEN and CDR2 SYDVKM. This CDR3 region has 17 residues. CDR3 protein: CASSLFNRGRMYRGYTF. The DNA of the CDR3 is TGTGCCAGCAGTTTATTCAACAGGGGGCGAATGTACAGGGGCTACACCTTC.

By its share, this clone is medium-sized. The chain employs TRBV10-3 and TRBJ2-7; 10 nucleotides line up with TRBD2. Germline values: CDR1 ENHRY, CDR2 SYGVKD. This CDR3 contains 17 residues. V dropped 2 bases and J dropped 3; count of bases not matched to a gene: 10. DNA of the CDR3: TGTGCCATCAGTGAGGGGGGTAGCGGGAGGATGGACTACGAGCAGTACTTC. Amino acids: CAISEGGSGRMDYEQYF.

The rearrangement uses TRBV11-3 and TRBJ1-1; the D gene is possibly TRBD1 (5 bases). Trimming pared 5 bases from V and 4 bases from J, leaving 23 bases between. The germline gives CDR1 SGHNT, CDR2 YENEEA. The CDR3 spans 17 residues. The CDR3 loop reads CASSASGTLIRGTEAFF. CDR3 sequence (DNA): TGTGCCAGCAGCGCATCCGGGACCCTTATAAGGGGCACTGAAGCTTTCTTT.

The rearrangement uses TRBV28 and TRBJ2-7; D gene uncertain. Trimming removed 3 bases at V and 4 bases at J, with 13 bases between. This CDR3 region has 14 residues. Germline CDR1 reads MDHEN; CDR2 reads SYDVKM. The CDR3 loop is CASSFHGEYYEQYF. CDR3 nucleotides: TGTGCCAGCAGTTTCCACGGAGAGTATTACGAGCAGTACTTC.

This chain uses TRBV9 with TRBJ2-3; D is unclear. Deletions cut 0 bases from V and 7 bases from J, with 12 bases between. Germline CDR1 and CDR2: SGDLS and YYNGEE. The CDR3 loop spans 14 amino acids. CDR3 nucleotide sequence: TGTGCCAGCAGCGTAGTCCCAGGTAACCATACGCAGTATTTT. It specifies CASSVVPGNHTQYF.

Here the CDR3 reads CACSGGLGADTQYF. DNA of the CDR3: TGTGCCTGCTCCGGGGGGCTGGGCGCAGATACGCAGTATTTT. The V gene is TRBV30, the J gene TRBJ2-3; weak D call: TRBD2 (7 bases). Germline V gives CDR1 GTSNPN, CDR2 SVGIG (reference sequence). Trimming shortened V by 6 bases and J by 4 bases, and 17 bases separated the two germline ends. The CDR3 sequence is 14 residues long. The full variable domain, completed using reference TRBV30 and TRBJ2-3, is SQTIHQWPATLVQPVGSPLSLECTVEGTSNPNLYWYRQAAGRGLQLLFYSVGIGQISSEVPQNLSASRPQDRQFILSSKKLLLSDSGFYLCACSGGLGADTQYFGPGTRLTVL.

The chain employs TRBV5-1 and TRBJ2-7; 7 nucleotides match TRBD1. From germline, CDR1 is SGHRS and CDR2 YFSETQ. The CDR3 spans 14 residues. The V and J ends lost 7 bases and 4 bases, in that order; junction bases with no gene match: 11. CDR3 sequence (DNA): TGCGCCAGCTGGACCGGGACAGAGAGTTACGAGCAGTACTTC. Protein sequence: CASWTGTESYEQYF.

The chain links TRBV30 to TRBJ2-7; TRBD1 is a possible D gene (6 bases). The CDR3 extends over 11 amino acids. Germline loops: CDR1 GTSNPN, CDR2 SVGIG (reference sequence). The V gene lost 7 bases and the J gene lost 3 bases, with 10 bases spanning the gap. CDR3 nucleotide sequence: TGTGCCTTCGGACAGATCTACGAGCAGTACTTC. As protein: CAFGQIYEQYF. The full variable domain, completed using reference TRBV30 and TRBJ2-7, is SQTIHQWPATLVQPVGSPLSLECTVEGTSNPNLYWYRQAAGRGLQLLFYSVGIGQISSEVPQNLSASRPQDRQFILSSKKLLLSDSGFYLCAFGQIYEQYFGPGTRLTVT.

This chain joins TRBV11-3 and TRBJ2-5; D is possibly TRBD2 (5 bases). Trimming took 5 bases from V and 1 from J, leaving 14 bases between them. The CDR3 runs to 15 residues. Germline loops: CDR1 SGHNT, CDR2 YENEEA. The CDR3 spells CASSRDGGSQETQYF. CDR3 coding DNA: TGTGCCAGCAGCCGCGACGGAGGAAGCCAAGAGACCCAGTACTTC.

J is TRBJ1-1 and V is TRBV19, with a possible D match to TRBD1 (6 bases). CDR3 length equals 12 residues. Per the germline V gene, CDR1 is LNHDA and CDR2 is SQIVND (reference sequence). Trimming shortened V by 9 bases and J by 4 bases, and 12 bases separated the two germline ends. The DNA for the CDR3 is TGTGCCAGCGCCACAGGGAGCACTGAAGCTTTCTTT. Residues: CASATGSTEAFF.

The chain couples TRBV5-4 to TRBJ2-5; tentatively, D is TRBD1 (6 bases). V shed 4 bases and J shed 3 bases, with 13 bases lying between them. Germline values: CDR1 SGHNT, CDR2 YYREEE (reference sequence). The CDR3 spans 14 residues. CDR3 sequence (DNA): TGTGCCAGCAGCCCCCAGGGGCGAGAAGAGACCCAGTACTTC. As protein: CASSPQGREETQYF.

V and J are TRBV25-1 and TRBJ1-4, with D unclear. V was clipped by 3 bases and J by 1 base, with 6 bases between them. This CDR3 is 14 amino acids long. Per the germline V gene, CDR1 is MGHDK and CDR2 is SYGVNS. CDR3 region: CASSDALTNEKLFF. The CDR3 coding sequence is TGTGCCAGCAGTGACGCCTTAACTAATGAAAAACTGTTTTTT.

This clone has a single count. V gene TRBV13 combines with J gene TRBJ1-1; D gene ambiguous. Germline assignment: CDR1 PRHDT and CDR2 FYEKMQ (reference sequence). The CDR3 extends over 12 amino acids. The V gene lost 3 bases and the J gene lost 8 bases, with 10 bases spanning the gap. The CDR3 loop reads CASSLVRAEAFF. CDR3 DNA sequence: TGTGCCAGCAGCTTGGTGAGGGCCGAAGCTTTCTTT. Using reference TRBV13 and TRBJ1-1 for the parts outside the CDR3, the full variable domain is AAGVIQSPRHLIKEKRETATLKCYPIPRHDTVYWYQQGPGQDPQFLISFYEKMQSDKGSIPDRFSAQQFSDYHSELNMSSLELGDSALYFCASSLVRAEAFFGQGTRLTVV.

V is TRBV6-2 or TRBV6-3 and J is TRBJ1-1; D may be TRBD1 (6 bases). Germline V gene data show CDR1 as MNHEY and CDR2 as SVGEGT. Between the trimmed V and J ends, which lost 2 bases and 6 bases, there was a span of 10 bases. CDR3 size: 13 residues. CDR3 region: CASSYPGQPEAFF. For the CDR3, the DNA is TGTGCCAGCAGTTACCCAGGACAGCCTGAAGCTTTCTTT.

The V gene is TRBV19, the J gene TRBJ2-7; D is unresolved. The CDR3 is made up of 15 amino acids. Germline V gene sequence: CDR1 LNHDA, CDR2 SQIVND (reference sequence). The V gene lost 3 bases and the J gene lost 4 bases, with 16 bases spanning the gap. CDR3 loop: CASSIYGTVTYEQYF. DNA of the CDR3: TGTGCCAGTAGTATCTACGGCACTGTAACTTACGAGCAGTACTTC.